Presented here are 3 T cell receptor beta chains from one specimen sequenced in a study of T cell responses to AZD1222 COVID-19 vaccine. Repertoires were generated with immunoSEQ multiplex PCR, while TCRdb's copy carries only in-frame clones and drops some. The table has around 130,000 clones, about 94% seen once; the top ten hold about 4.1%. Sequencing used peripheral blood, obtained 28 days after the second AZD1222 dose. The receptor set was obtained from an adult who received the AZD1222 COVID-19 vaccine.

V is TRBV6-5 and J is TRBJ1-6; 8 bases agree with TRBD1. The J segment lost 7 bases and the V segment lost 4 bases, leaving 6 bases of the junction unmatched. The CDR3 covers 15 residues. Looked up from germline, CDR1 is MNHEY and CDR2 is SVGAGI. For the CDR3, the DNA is TGTGCCAGCAGTTTGACTAACAGGGGGAATTCACCCCTCCACTTT. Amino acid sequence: CASSLTNRGNSPLHF.

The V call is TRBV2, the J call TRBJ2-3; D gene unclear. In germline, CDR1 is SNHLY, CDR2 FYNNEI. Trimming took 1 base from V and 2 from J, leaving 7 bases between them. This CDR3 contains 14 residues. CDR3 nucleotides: TGTGCCAGCAGTGAAGGCAGCCCCACAGATACGCAGTATTTT. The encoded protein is CASSEGSPTDTQYF.

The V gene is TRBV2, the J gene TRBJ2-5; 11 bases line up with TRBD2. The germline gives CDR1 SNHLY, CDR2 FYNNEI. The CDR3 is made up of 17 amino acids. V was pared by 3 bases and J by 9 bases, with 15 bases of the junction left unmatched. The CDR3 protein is CASSEGLAGGNGRAQYF. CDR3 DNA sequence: TGTGCCAGCAGTGAGGGGCTAGCGGGGGGCAATGGGAGGGCCCAGTACTTC.